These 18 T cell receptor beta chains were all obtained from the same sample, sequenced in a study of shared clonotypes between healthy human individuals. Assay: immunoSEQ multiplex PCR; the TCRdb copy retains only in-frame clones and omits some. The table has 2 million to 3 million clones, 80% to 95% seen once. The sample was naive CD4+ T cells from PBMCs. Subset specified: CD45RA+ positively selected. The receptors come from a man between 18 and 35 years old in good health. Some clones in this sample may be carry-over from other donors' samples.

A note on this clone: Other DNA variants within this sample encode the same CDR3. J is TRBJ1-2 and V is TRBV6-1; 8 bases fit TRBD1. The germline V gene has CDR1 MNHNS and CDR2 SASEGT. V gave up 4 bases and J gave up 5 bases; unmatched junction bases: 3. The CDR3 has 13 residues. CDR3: CASSARGLYGYTF. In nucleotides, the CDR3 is TGTGCCAGCAGTGCCAGGGGGCTGTATGGCTACACCTTC.

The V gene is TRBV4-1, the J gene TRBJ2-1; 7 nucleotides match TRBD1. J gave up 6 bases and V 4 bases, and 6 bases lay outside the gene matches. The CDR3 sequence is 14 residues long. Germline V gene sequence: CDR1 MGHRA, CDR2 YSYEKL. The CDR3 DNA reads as TGCGCCAGCAGCCGACAGGGTATAATCAATGAGCAGTTCTTC. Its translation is CASSRQGIINEQFF.

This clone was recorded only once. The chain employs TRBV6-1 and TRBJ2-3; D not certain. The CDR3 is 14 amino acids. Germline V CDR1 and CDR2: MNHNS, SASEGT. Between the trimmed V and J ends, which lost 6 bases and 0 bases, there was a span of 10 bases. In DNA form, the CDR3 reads TGTGCCAGCAGGGAGCCGTATAGCACAGATACGCAGTATTTT. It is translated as CASREPYSTDTQYF.

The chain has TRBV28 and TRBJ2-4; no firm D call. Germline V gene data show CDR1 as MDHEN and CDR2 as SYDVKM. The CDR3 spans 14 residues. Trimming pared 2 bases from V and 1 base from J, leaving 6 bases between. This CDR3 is CASSLRWAKNIQYF. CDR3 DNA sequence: TGTGCCAGCAGTTTAAGATGGGCCAAAAACATTCAGTACTTC. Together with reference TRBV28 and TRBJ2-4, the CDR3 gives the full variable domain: DVKVTQSSRYLVKRTGEKVFLECVQDMDHENMFWYRQDPGLGLRLIYFSYDVKMKEKGDIPEGYSVSREKKERFSLILESASTNQTSMYLCASSLRWAKNIQYFGAGTRLSVL.

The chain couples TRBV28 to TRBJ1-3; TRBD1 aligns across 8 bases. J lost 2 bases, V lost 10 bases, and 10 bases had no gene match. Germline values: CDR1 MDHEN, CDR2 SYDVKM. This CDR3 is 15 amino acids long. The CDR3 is CATMDRAGAGNTIYF. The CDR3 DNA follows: TGTGCCACTATGGACAGGGCTGGGGCTGGAAACACCATATATTTT.

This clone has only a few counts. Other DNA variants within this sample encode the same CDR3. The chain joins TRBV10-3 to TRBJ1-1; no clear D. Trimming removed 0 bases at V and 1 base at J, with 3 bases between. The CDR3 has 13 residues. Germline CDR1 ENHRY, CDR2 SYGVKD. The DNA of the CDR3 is TGTGCCATCAGTGAGTCAGCGAACACTGAAGCTTTCTTT. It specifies CAISESANTEAFF.

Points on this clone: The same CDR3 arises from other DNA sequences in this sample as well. CDR3 loop: CASSLGQGYTGELFF. Written as DNA, the CDR3 is TGCGCCAGCAGCTTGGGTCAGGGTTACACCGGGGAGCTGTTTTTT. The J gene is TRBJ2-2, the V gene TRBV5-1; D might be TRBD1 (5 bases). The germline V gene encodes CDR1 SGHRS and CDR2 YFSETQ. CDR3 length: 15 residues. Trimming cost V 0 bases and J 3 bases, with 9 bases left between them.

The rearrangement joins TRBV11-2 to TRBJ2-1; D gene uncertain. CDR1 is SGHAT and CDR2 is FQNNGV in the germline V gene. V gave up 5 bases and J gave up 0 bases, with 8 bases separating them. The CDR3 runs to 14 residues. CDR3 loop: CASSRWSSYNEQFF. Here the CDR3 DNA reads TGTGCCAGCAGCCGGTGGAGCTCCTACAATGAGCAGTTCTTC.

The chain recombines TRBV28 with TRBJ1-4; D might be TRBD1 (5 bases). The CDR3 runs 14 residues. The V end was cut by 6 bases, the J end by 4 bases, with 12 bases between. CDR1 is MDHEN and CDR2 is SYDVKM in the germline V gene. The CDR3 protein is CASSTGRINEKLFF. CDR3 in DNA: TGTGCCAGCAGCACGGGACGGATTAATGAAAAACTGTTTTTT.

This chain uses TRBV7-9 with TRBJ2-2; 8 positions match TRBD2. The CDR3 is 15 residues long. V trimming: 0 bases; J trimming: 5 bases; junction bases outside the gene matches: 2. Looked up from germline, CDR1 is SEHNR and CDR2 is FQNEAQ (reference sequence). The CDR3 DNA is TGTGCCAGCAGCTTAGCACTAGCGGTGACCGGGGAGCTGTTTTTT. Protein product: CASSLALAVTGELFF.

As DNA, the CDR3 is TGCAGCGTTGAAGATTTTCCCAGTTCCTACGAGCAGTACTTC. Encoded protein: CSVEDFPSSYEQYF. V is TRBV29-1 and J is TRBJ2-7; D uncertain. Germline lookup yields CDR1 SQVTM and CDR2 ANQGSEA. The V and J ends lost 0 bases and 1 base respectively, with 10 bases between them. The CDR3 extends over 14 amino acids.

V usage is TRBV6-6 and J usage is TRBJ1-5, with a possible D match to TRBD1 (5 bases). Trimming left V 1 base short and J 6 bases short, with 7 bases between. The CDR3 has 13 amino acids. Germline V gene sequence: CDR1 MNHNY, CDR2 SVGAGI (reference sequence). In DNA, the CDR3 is TGTGCCAGCAGTTACTTCGGGGGTCAGCCCCAGCATTTT. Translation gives CASSYFGGQPQHF.

As DNA, the CDR3 is TGTGCCAGCAGCGTACGACAGGGCGGAGAGACCCAGTACTTC. Protein sequence: CASSVRQGGETQYF. This sequence joins TRBV7-7 and TRBJ2-5; 7 nucleotides match TRBD1. This CDR3 comprises 14 residues. The trim removed 5 bases at V and 4 bases at J, leaving 7 bases unmatched. Looked up from germline, CDR1 is SSHAT and CDR2 is FNYEAQ (reference sequence). Full variable domain (missing parts from reference TRBV7-7 and TRBJ2-5): GAGVSQSPRYKVTKRGQDVTLRCDPISSHATLYWYQQALGQGPEFLTYFNYEAQPDKSGLPSDRFSAERPEGSISTLTIQRTEQRDSAMYRCASSVRQGGETQYFGPGTRLLVL.

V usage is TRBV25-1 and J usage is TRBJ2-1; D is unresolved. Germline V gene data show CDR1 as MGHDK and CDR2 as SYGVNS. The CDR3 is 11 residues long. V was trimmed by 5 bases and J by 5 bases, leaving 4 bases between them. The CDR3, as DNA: TGTGCCAGCAGTCCAAACAATGAGCAGTTCTTC. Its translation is CASSPNNEQFF. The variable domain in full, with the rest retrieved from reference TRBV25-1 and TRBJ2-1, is EADIYQTPRYLVIGTGKKITLECSQTMGHDKMYWYQQDPGMELHLIHYSYGVNSTEKGDLSSESTVSRIRTEHFPLTLESARPSHTSQYLCASSPNNEQFFGPGTRLTVL.

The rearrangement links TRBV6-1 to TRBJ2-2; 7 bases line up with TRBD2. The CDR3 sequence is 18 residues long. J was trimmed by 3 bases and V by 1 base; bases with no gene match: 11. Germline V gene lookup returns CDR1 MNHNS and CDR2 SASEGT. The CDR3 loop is CASSEGAGEGSYTGELFF. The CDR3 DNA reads TGTGCCAGCAGTGAAGGCGCGGGGGAGGGGTCTTACACCGGGGAGCTGTTTTTT.

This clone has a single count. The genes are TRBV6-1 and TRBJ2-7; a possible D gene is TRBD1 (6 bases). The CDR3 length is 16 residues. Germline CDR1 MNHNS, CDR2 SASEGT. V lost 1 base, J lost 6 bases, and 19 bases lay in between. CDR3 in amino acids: CASSEGIDRKGGEQYF. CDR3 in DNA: TGTGCCAGCAGTGAAGGCATTGACAGGAAGGGCGGCGAGCAGTACTTC.

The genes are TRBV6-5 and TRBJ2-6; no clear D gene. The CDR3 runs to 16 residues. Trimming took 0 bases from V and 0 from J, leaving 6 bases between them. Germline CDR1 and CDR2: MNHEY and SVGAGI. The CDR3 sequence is CASSYSQGSGANVLTF. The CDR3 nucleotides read TGTGCCAGCAGTTACTCGCAAGGCTCTGGGGCCAACGTCCTGACTTTC.

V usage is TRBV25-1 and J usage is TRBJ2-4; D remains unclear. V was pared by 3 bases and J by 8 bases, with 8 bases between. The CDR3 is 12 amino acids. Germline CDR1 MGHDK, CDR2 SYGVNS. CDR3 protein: CASSDRRDIQYF. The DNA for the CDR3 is TGTGCCAGCAGTGACAGGAGAGACATTCAGTACTTC.